These T cell receptor beta chains were read from a single sample in a study of T-cell reconstitution after alpha-beta-depleted transplantation in children. Each CDR3 protein gets one entry after TCRdb re-called the PCR reads with MiXCR. The sample gives 640,000 or so distinct CDR3 sequences, roughly 15% of which show up once; 0.8% to 1.1% is in the top ten. Sequenced here: PBMCs from the stem cell graft donor, sampled from the stem cell graft. The source is a human donor who donated a stem cell graft to a child with acute myeloid leukemia. The CDR3 runs from the conserved cysteine through the conserved F or W. Each record gives: clone size, J gene, V gene, D gene, CDR3 DNA, CDR3 protein. A D gene is named only where the DNA matches it firmly. The listing skips clone size in some rows; elsewhere it reads once, few, many or a size class.

clone_size: NA; j_call: TRBJ2-4; v_call: TRBV11-2; d_call: NA; cdr3_nt: TGTGCCAGCAGCCCCCAATCCCTCGCGGTTAGGATAAAAAACATTCAGTACTTC; cdr3_aa: CASSPQSLAVRIKNIQYF
clone_size: few; j_call: TRBJ2-2; v_call: TRBV29-1; d_call: NA; cdr3_nt: TGCAGCCTCCGGGCAGAGAACACCGGGGAGCTGTTTTTT; cdr3_aa: CSLRAENTGELFF
clone_size: many; j_call: TRBJ2-1; v_call: TRBV5-1; d_call: NA; cdr3_nt: TGCGCCAGCAGCTCTACTCCTACCTCCTACAATGAGCAGTTCTTC; cdr3_aa: CASSSTPTSYNEQFF
clone_size: NA; j_call: TRBJ2-4; v_call: TRBV28; d_call: TRBD1; cdr3_nt: TGTGCCAGCAGTGGGGACAGGGGGACCAAAAACATTCAGTACTTC; cdr3_aa: CASSGDRGTKNIQYF
clone_size: many; j_call: TRBJ1-1; v_call: TRBV30; d_call: TRBD1; cdr3_nt: TGTGCCTGGAGACAAGGGGGCGGTACCACTGAAGCTTTCTTT; cdr3_aa: CAWRQGGGTTEAFF
clone_size: many; j_call: TRBJ2-3; v_call: TRBV20-1; d_call: NA; cdr3_nt: TGCAGTGCTAGGGGAAGGGCGGGGACTCTCTCGCAGTATTTT; cdr3_aa: CSARGRAGTLSQYF
clone_size: many; j_call: TRBJ2-5; v_call: TRBV6-5; d_call: TRBD1; cdr3_nt: TGTGCCAGCCAAGACAGGGGGGGACAAAAGACCCAGTACTTC; cdr3_aa: CASQDRGGQKTQYF
clone_size: NA; j_call: TRBJ2-7; v_call: TRBV6-2/TRBV6-3; d_call: NA; cdr3_nt: TGTGCCAGCAGACGTCCAGCGGGTTCCTACGAGCAGTACTTC; cdr3_aa: CASRRPAGSYEQYF
clone_size: many; j_call: TRBJ2-3; v_call: TRBV6-5; d_call: TRBD1; cdr3_nt: TGTGCCAGCAGTTCACAGGGGCAAACAGATACGCAGTATTTT; cdr3_aa: CASSSQGQTDTQYF
clone_size: many; j_call: TRBJ2-7; v_call: TRBV6-5; d_call: NA; cdr3_nt: TGTGCCAGCAGTTACGGAGGGGACAGCTACGAGCAGTACTTC; cdr3_aa: CASSYGGDSYEQYF
clone_size: many; j_call: TRBJ1-5; v_call: TRBV20-1; d_call: NA; cdr3_nt: TGCAGTGCTGAAGATTACAGGGACAGCAATCAGCCCCAGCATTTT; cdr3_aa: CSAEDYRDSNQPQHF
clone_size: NA; j_call: TRBJ1-2; v_call: TRBV2; d_call: NA; cdr3_nt: TGTGCCAGCAGTGAATTTGTGGAATCTACCTTCAATTCCTATGGCTACACCTTC; cdr3_aa: CASSEFVESTFNSYGYTF
clone_size: NA; j_call: TRBJ1-5; v_call: TRBV24-1; d_call: NA; cdr3_nt: TGTGCCACCAGTGAGTCGGGACTGAATAGCAATCAGCCCCAGCATTTT; cdr3_aa: CATSESGLNSNQPQHF
clone_size: few; j_call: TRBJ2-1; v_call: TRBV20-1; d_call: TRBD1; cdr3_nt: TGCAGTGCTAGAGACCCTTCGGACAGGGACTACAATGAGCAGTTCTTC; cdr3_aa: CSARDPSDRDYNEQFF
clone_size: many; j_call: TRBJ1-4; v_call: TRBV6-5; d_call: TRBD1; cdr3_nt: TGTGCCAGCAGTTACGCCCGGACAGGGTCAACTAATGAAAAACTGTTTTTT; cdr3_aa: CASSYARTGSTNEKLFF
clone_size: many; j_call: TRBJ1-5; v_call: TRBV20-1; d_call: NA; cdr3_nt: TGCAGTGCCATCTCCTTGGGGGGAAGTCAGCCCCAGCATTTT; cdr3_aa: CSAISLGGSQPQHF
clone_size: few; j_call: TRBJ2-5; v_call: TRBV7-8; d_call: NA; cdr3_nt: TGTGCCAGCAGCCCAGTTGGCTCCGCGCCCCAAGAGACCCAGTACTTC; cdr3_aa: CASSPVGSAPQETQYF
clone_size: few; j_call: TRBJ1-5; v_call: TRBV20-1; d_call: NA; cdr3_nt: TGCAGTGCTAGGGGGTCAGGGGAACATCAGCCCCAGCATTTT; cdr3_aa: CSARGSGEHQPQHF
clone_size: once; j_call: TRBJ2-1; v_call: TRBV25-1; d_call: TRBD1; cdr3_nt: TGTGCCAGCAGTGGGAAACAGGGGGCCTGGGACAATGAGCAGTTCTTC; cdr3_aa: CASSGKQGAWDNEQFF
clone_size: many; j_call: TRBJ2-5; v_call: TRBV10-3; d_call: NA; cdr3_nt: TGTGCCATCAGTGAGTCCCGGGACGGTGGAGATGACGAGACCCAGTACTTC; cdr3_aa: CAISESRDGGDDETQYF
clone_size: few; j_call: TRBJ2-1; v_call: TRBV13; d_call: NA; cdr3_nt: TGTGCCAGCAGCACCGACGGGGGCAATGAGCAGTTCTTC; cdr3_aa: CASSTDGGNEQFF
clone_size: many; j_call: TRBJ1-5; v_call: TRBV29-1; d_call: TRBD1; cdr3_nt: TGCAGCGTGGGAACTGACAGGGGCCCGAATCAGCCCCAGCATTTT; cdr3_aa: CSVGTDRGPNQPQHF
clone_size: many; j_call: TRBJ2-1; v_call: TRBV5-5; d_call: NA; cdr3_nt: TGTGCCAGCAGCTCCAGGACCGCAGCGCGCTCCTACAATGAGCAGTTCTTC; cdr3_aa: CASSSRTAARSYNEQFF
clone_size: NA; j_call: TRBJ2-1; v_call: TRBV5-1; d_call: TRBD2; cdr3_nt: TGCGCCAGCAGCCCCACCACGGGGGGAAGGGTCTCCTACAATGAGCAGTTCTTC; cdr3_aa: CASSPTTGGRVSYNEQFF
clone_size: many; j_call: TRBJ1-1; v_call: TRBV20-1; d_call: NA; cdr3_nt: TGCAGTGCTTACAGGGCGGTGAACACTGAAGCTTTCTTT; cdr3_aa: CSAYRAVNTEAFF
clone_size: many; j_call: TRBJ1-1; v_call: TRBV5-1; d_call: NA; cdr3_nt: TGCGCCAGCAGCTTTGGGGTAGGGAACACTGAAGCTTTCTTT; cdr3_aa: CASSFGVGNTEAFF
clone_size: many; j_call: TRBJ1-1; v_call: TRBV27; d_call: NA; cdr3_nt: TGTGCCAGCAACCTTCGGGGCAGTAGAACTGAAGCTTTCTTT; cdr3_aa: CASNLRGSRTEAFF
clone_size: NA; j_call: TRBJ2-5; v_call: TRBV4-3; d_call: NA; cdr3_nt: TGCGCCAGCAGCCAAGATCTGGGGGCAGGGAGAGAGACCCAGTACTTC; cdr3_aa: CASSQDLGAGRETQYF
clone_size: many; j_call: TRBJ2-3; v_call: TRBV5-5; d_call: NA; cdr3_nt: TGTGCCAGCAGCTTCCGGGGGACTAGCACAGATACGCAGTATTTT; cdr3_aa: CASSFRGTSTDTQYF
clone_size: many; j_call: TRBJ2-2; v_call: TRBV20-1; d_call: NA; cdr3_nt: TGCAGTGCGTTAGGGCCCGGGGAGCTGTTTTTT; cdr3_aa: CSALGPGELFF
clone_size: NA; j_call: TRBJ2-1; v_call: TRBV19; d_call: NA; cdr3_nt: TGTGCCAGTAGTATAGATGGGGCTTACAATGAGCAGTTCTTC; cdr3_aa: CASSIDGAYNEQFF
clone_size: NA; j_call: TRBJ2-5; v_call: TRBV24-1; d_call: TRBD2; cdr3_nt: TGTGCCACCAGTGATTTGAGGCGGGGGGGACAAGAGACCCAGTACTTC; cdr3_aa: CATSDLRRGGQETQYF
clone_size: NA; j_call: TRBJ2-3; v_call: TRBV12-3/TRBV12-4; d_call: NA; cdr3_nt: TGTGCCAGCAGTTTATCGGCGCAGTATTTT; cdr3_aa: CASSLSAQYF
clone_size: many; j_call: TRBJ2-1; v_call: TRBV24-1; d_call: NA; cdr3_nt: TGTGCCACCAGGGCAGACCCTTACAATGAGCAGTTCTTC; cdr3_aa: CATRADPYNEQFF
clone_size: NA; j_call: TRBJ2-1; v_call: TRBV25-1; d_call: NA; cdr3_nt: TGTGCCAGCACTCGCTTGGGGGCGGGTGAGCAGTTCTTC; cdr3_aa: CASTRLGAGEQFF
clone_size: few; j_call: TRBJ2-6; v_call: TRBV29-1; d_call: NA; cdr3_nt: TGCAGCGCCTACTCTGGGGCCAACGTCCTGACTTTC; cdr3_aa: CSAYSGANVLTF